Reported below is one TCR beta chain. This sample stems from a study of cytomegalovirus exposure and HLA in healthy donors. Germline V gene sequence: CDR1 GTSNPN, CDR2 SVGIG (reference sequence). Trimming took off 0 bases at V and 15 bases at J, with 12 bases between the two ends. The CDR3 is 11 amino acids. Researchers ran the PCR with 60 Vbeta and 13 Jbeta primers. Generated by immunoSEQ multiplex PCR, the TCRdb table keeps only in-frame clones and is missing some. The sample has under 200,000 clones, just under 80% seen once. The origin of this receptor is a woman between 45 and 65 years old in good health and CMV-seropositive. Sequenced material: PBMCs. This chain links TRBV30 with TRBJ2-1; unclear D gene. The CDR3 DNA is TGTGCCTGGAGTGTACTAAGGCCCCTGTTCTTC. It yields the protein CAWSVLRPLFF.